These 32 T cell receptor beta chains came from one sample sequenced in a study of identical twins' blood T cells. TCRdb re-derived calls from the 5' RACE reads in MiXCR, one entry per CDR3 protein. The sample lists about 370,000 distinct CDR3 sequences; more than 25% were seen once. Sequencing was carried out using PBMCs. The source is a woman between 18 and 50 years old in good health.

The rearrangement joins TRBV7-9 to TRBJ1-3, with D uncertain. This CDR3 has 16 amino acids. CDR1 is SEHNR and CDR2 is FQNEAQ in the germline V gene (reference sequence). V lost 8 bases and J lost 0, with 17 bases in between. This CDR3 is CASALSRESSGNTIYF. For the CDR3, the DNA is TGTGCCAGCGCTCTTAGTAGGGAGAGCTCTGGAAACACCATATATTTT.

This clonotype came up a few times. The CDR3 DNA sequence: TGTGCCAGCTCACCTCTAGGGCACAATGAGCAGTTCTTC. Translated, it gives CASSPLGHNEQFF. This chain joins TRBV18 and TRBJ2-1; no clear D. The germline V gene has CDR1 KGHSH and CDR2 LQKENI. The V end was cut by 3 bases, the J end by 5 bases, with 8 bases between. The CDR3 has 13 residues.

In this sample, this clonotype turned up a few times. This chain uses TRBV3-1 with TRBJ1-3, with 7 bases fitting TRBD1. The V gene end was trimmed by 6 bases and the J gene end by 0 bases; junction bases not matched to a gene: 2. The CDR3 is made up of 14 amino acids. Germline V lookup: CDR1 LGHDT, CDR2 YNNKEL (reference sequence). In nucleotides, the CDR3 is TGTGCCAGCAGTGGACAGGTCTCTGGAAACACCATATATTTT. Residues: CASSGQVSGNTIYF.

The chain combines TRBV29-1 with TRBJ2-3, with D possibly called TRBD1 or TRBD2 (6 bases each). Per germline, CDR1 SQVTM and CDR2 ANQGSEA. The CDR3 is 15 residues long. V was pared by 0 bases and J by 1 base, with 11 bases between. CDR3 DNA: TGCAGCGTTGAAGATCCGGGGGCCCGCACAGATACGCAGTATTTT. This gives the protein CSVEDPGARTDTQYF.

The CDR3 region is CASSLGAPTEAFF. The CDR3 bases are TGCGCCAGCAGCTTGGGGGCGCCCACTGAAGCTTTCTTT. The chain combines TRBV5-1 with TRBJ1-1; D is ambiguous. V dropped 0 bases and J dropped 4 bases, with 7 bases sitting between them. CDR1 is SGHRS, CDR2 YFSETQ, per germline. This CDR3 has 13 amino acids.

This clonotype has just a few counts. The chain combines TRBV27 with TRBJ2-3; maybe TRBD1 (5 bases). CDR1 is MNHEY, CDR2 SMNVEV, per germline (reference sequence). Trimming stripped 8 bases from V and 4 bases from J, with 10 bases between. The CDR3 is 12 residues long. The chain's CDR3 is CASGRVADTQYF. The CDR3 DNA follows: TGTGCCAGCGGCAGGGTAGCAGATACGCAGTATTTT.

This clonotype was observed a handful of times. The V and J genes are TRBV19 and TRBJ2-3, with 9 bases fitting TRBD1. Looked up from germline, CDR1 is LNHDA and CDR2 is SQIVND (reference sequence). The CDR3 extends over 14 amino acids. After removal of 5 bases from V and 5 bases from J, the junction contained 5 bases not matched to a gene. The CDR3 sequence: CASSDRGGRDTQYF. DNA of the CDR3: TGTGCCAGTAGTGACAGGGGGGGTAGAGATACGCAGTATTTT.

J is TRBJ2-1 and V is TRBV7-2; D is unresolved. CDR3 length: 12 residues. Germline CDR1 SGHTA, CDR2 FQGNSA. V gave up 5 bases and J gave up 3 bases, with 5 bases separating them. CDR3 sequence (DNA): TGTGCCAGCAGCGAACGCTACAATGAGCAGTTCTTC. Translation: CASSERYNEQFF. Full variable domain (missing parts from reference TRBV7-2 and TRBJ2-1): GAGVSQSPSNKVTEKGKDVELRCDPISGHTALYWYRQSLGQGLEFLIYFQGNSAPDKSGLPSDRFSAERTGGSVSTLTIQRTQQEDSAVYLCASSERYNEQFFGPGTRLTVL.

This chain's CDR3 is CASSHLDRGTGELFF. The CDR3 nucleotides read TGCGCCAGCAGCCACCTCGACCGGGGCACCGGGGAGCTGTTTTTT. V and J are TRBV4-3 and TRBJ2-2; tentatively, D is TRBD2 (5 bases). The CDR3 has 15 amino acids. V lost 3 bases and J lost 4, with 12 bases in between. Germline CDR1 and CDR2: LGHNA and YSLEER.

Only a few counts were recorded for this clonotype. The genes are TRBV9 and TRBJ2-7; 10 bases match TRBD1. Germline CDR1 and CDR2: SGDLS and YYNGEE. J lost 3 bases, V lost 0 bases, and 3 bases had no gene match. The CDR3 has 15 amino acids. In nucleotides, the CDR3 is TGTGCCAGCAGCGTAGGGACAGGGGGAAACTACGAGCAGTACTTC. Encoded protein: CASSVGTGGNYEQYF. Complete variable domain (other parts from reference TRBV9 and TRBJ2-7): DSGVTQTPKHLITATGQRVTLRCSPRSGDLSVYWYQQSLDQGLQFLIQYYNGEERAKGNILERFSAQQFPDLHSELNLSSLELGDSALYFCASSVGTGGNYEQYFGPGTRLTVT.

The chain links TRBV29-1 to TRBJ2-7; D is possibly TRBD2 (6 bases). Germline V CDR1 and CDR2: SQVTM, ANQGSEA. Trimming took off 5 bases at V and 7 bases at J, with 18 bases between the two ends. The CDR3 is made up of 13 amino acids. The CDR3 reads CSVPSGTGGEQYF. DNA of the CDR3: TGCAGCGTTCCATCCGGGACTGGCGGGGAGCAGTACTTC.

This chain joins TRBV5-1 and TRBJ2-3; D is unresolved. Germline V gene lookup returns CDR1 SGHRS and CDR2 YFSETQ. The V and J ends lost 0 bases and 2 bases respectively, with 7 bases between them. This CDR3 is 14 amino acids long. CDR3 sequence: CASSLAPNTDTQYF. The CDR3 bases are TGCGCCAGCAGCTTGGCTCCCAACACAGATACGCAGTATTTT.

On this clonotype: Being one base from a much bigger clone, this may be a read error. This chain links TRBV12-3 or TRBV12-4 with TRBJ2-2; 11 nucleotides line up with TRBD1. The CDR3 totals 15 residues. The V segment lost 5 bases and the J segment 7 bases; nucleotides outside the gene matches: 6. The CDR3 region has the DNA TGTGCCAGCAGTCTCGGACAGGGGGCTATCGGGGAGCTGTTTTTT. This gives the protein CASSLGQGAIGELFF.

The gene calls are TRBV20-1 and TRBJ1-2; D gene ambiguous. The CDR3 is made up of 13 amino acids. Trimming removed 4 bases from V and 3 bases from J, with 12 bases in between. Germline CDR1 reads DFQATT; CDR2 reads SNEGSKA (reference sequence). The CDR3 nucleotides read TGCAGTGCTATCGAGGGCGCGGACTATGGCTACACCTTC. Protein sequence: CSAIEGADYGYTF.

This clonotype occurred a few times. V and J are TRBV7-2 and TRBJ2-2; no reliable D call. This CDR3 is 13 amino acids long. CDR1 is SGHTA and CDR2 is FQGNSA in the germline V gene. Trimming left V 3 bases short and J 2 bases short, with 4 bases between. The CDR3 DNA sequence: TGTGCCAGCAGCTTTTATAACACCGGGGAGCTGTTTTTT. It is translated as CASSFYNTGELFF.

Remarks on this clonotype: A much bigger clone sits one base away, suggesting this may be a read error. V usage is TRBV24-1 and J usage is TRBJ1-2, with D unresolved. Germline V CDR1 and CDR2: KGHDR, SFDVKD. V shed 1 base and J shed 8 bases, with 10 bases lying between them. CDR3 length equals 13 residues. The CDR3 protein is CATSDLNVEGYTF. In DNA form, the CDR3 reads TGTGCCACCAGTGATTTAAACGTGGAGGGCTACACCTTC.

The V call is TRBV6-5, the J call TRBJ2-7; D is undetermined. The germline CDR1 and CDR2 sequences are MNHEY and SVGAGI. V was shortened by 0 bases and J by 0 bases, with 15 bases between the two germline ends. The CDR3 runs 17 residues. The CDR3 bases are TGTGCCAGCAGTTACTCGTTTAAAGTTCAGAGCTCCTACGAGCAGTACTTC. It encodes CASSYSFKVQSSYEQYF.

The chain uses TRBV6-1 and TRBJ1-2; D gene ambiguous. Trimming took off 6 bases at V and 1 base at J, with 15 bases between the two ends. The CDR3 has 15 residues. From germline, CDR1 is MNHNS and CDR2 SASEGT. CDR3 sequence reads: CASSESLTFNYGYTF. CDR3 sequence (DNA): TGTGCCAGCAGCGAAAGCCTCACCTTTAACTATGGCTACACCTTC.

This chain links TRBV12-3 or TRBV12-4 with TRBJ2-3; 8 bases fit TRBD2. Trimming cost V 5 bases and J 5 bases; bases outside gene matches: 9. CDR3 length equals 15 residues. Written as DNA, the CDR3 is TGTGCCAGCAGTCTGCGGGGGGTAGATATAGATACGCAGTATTTT. This codes for CASSLRGVDIDTQYF.

This clonotype was found many times. The chain recombines TRBV19 with TRBJ1-5; maybe TRBD1 (5 bases). Germline V gene lookup returns CDR1 LNHDA and CDR2 SQIVND (reference sequence). V was trimmed by 3 bases and J by 6 bases, leaving 9 bases between them. The CDR3 runs to 13 residues. CDR3 in amino acids: CASSIQGGQPQHF. In DNA, the CDR3 is TGTGCCAGTAGTATCCAGGGAGGTCAGCCCCAGCATTTT.

This clonotype was recorded many times. This chain connects TRBV27 to TRBJ1-1; the match to TRBD1 covers 8 bases. The V and J ends lost 5 bases and 7 bases, in that order; junction bases with no gene match: 6. The CDR3 consists of 13 residues. Per germline, CDR1 MNHEY and CDR2 SMNVEV (reference sequence). The CDR3 reads CASSPEGQGEAFF. The CDR3 bases are TGTGCCAGCAGTCCAGAAGGACAGGGTGAAGCTTTCTTT.

The chain employs TRBV29-1 and TRBJ2-2, with a possible D match to TRBD2 (5 bases). CDR1 is SQVTM and CDR2 is ANQGSEA in the germline V gene. This CDR3 is built from 14 residues. The V gene lost 0 bases and the J gene lost 4 bases, with 9 bases spanning the gap. The CDR3 reads CSVEDAGVTGELFF. The CDR3 DNA reads as TGCAGCGTTGAAGATGCCGGGGTCACCGGGGAGCTGTTTTTT.

CDR3 DNA: TGTGCCAGCAGTCTTCCGGGACTAGCGGGGCCCGAGCAGTACTTC. Translating it yields CASSLPGLAGPEQYF. The V gene is TRBV28, the J gene TRBJ2-7; 13 bases align to TRBD2. The trim removed 5 bases at V and 6 bases at J, leaving 7 bases unmatched. Germline CDR1 and CDR2: MDHEN and SYDVKM. This CDR3 is 15 amino acids long.

This rearrangement joins TRBV4-2 to TRBJ1-2; D not resolved. V was cut by 3 bases and J by 4 bases, with 9 bases left in between. Germline V lookup: CDR1 LGHNA, CDR2 YNFKEQ. CDR3 size: 13 residues. CDR3 coding DNA: TGTGCCAGCAGCCATCAAGCGGGCTATGGCTACACCTTC. It encodes CASSHQAGYGYTF.

This clonotype was counted ten times or more. V and J are TRBV12-5 and TRBJ2-3, with D possibly being TRBD2 (5 bases). V gave up 7 bases and J gave up 5 bases, with 13 bases separating them. The CDR3 extends over 13 amino acids. In germline, CDR1 is LGHNT, CDR2 FRNRAP. The DNA of the CDR3 is TGTGCTAGTGCCCCTGGCGGGCAAGATACGCAGTATTTT. This translates into CASAPGGQDTQYF.

This clonotype was observed a few times. The rearrangement joins TRBV7-9 to TRBJ1-4; 8 bases line up with TRBD1. Germline V gene lookup returns CDR1 SEHNR and CDR2 FQNEAQ (reference sequence). This CDR3 spans 14 amino acids. Unmatched junction bases numbered 3, after V lost 4 bases and J lost 5 bases. Here the CDR3 DNA reads TGTGCCAGCAGCTCGGACAGGGAAAATGAAAAACTGTTTTTT. Translated: CASSSDRENEKLFF.

The chain combines TRBV20-1 with TRBJ1-1; a possible D gene is TRBD1 (6 bases). Per germline, CDR1 DFQATT and CDR2 SNEGSKA (reference sequence). The CDR3 is made up of 10 amino acids. The V end lost 7 bases, the J end lost 7 bases, and 10 bases lay between the germline ends. CDR3 nucleotide sequence: TGCAGTGTGAGGGGGGTTGAAGCTTTCTTT. Its translation is CSVRGVEAFF.

The V gene is TRBV6-1, the J gene TRBJ1-5, with D perhaps TRBD1 (6 bases). This CDR3 comprises 14 residues. Germline values: CDR1 MNHNS, CDR2 SASEGT. V was clipped by 6 bases and J by 9 bases, with 18 bases between them. For the CDR3, the DNA is TGTGCCAGCAGAACGGACAGTCCTAGTCGGCCCCAGCATTTT. Protein product: CASRTDSPSRPQHF.

The V gene is TRBV18, the J gene TRBJ2-5; 7 nucleotides match TRBD1. In germline, CDR1 is KGHSH, CDR2 LQKENI. With V trimmed by 4 bases and J by 4 bases, 3 bases remained unmatched. The CDR3 contains 13 residues. CDR3 sequence: CASSLRTGETQYF. DNA for the CDR3: TGTGCCAGCTCACTCCGGACAGGAGAGACCCAGTACTTC.

V and J are TRBV20-1 and TRBJ2-7; TRBD1 might be the D (6 bases). Trimming removed 5 bases at V and 3 bases at J, with 11 bases between. Germline assignment: CDR1 DFQATT and CDR2 SNEGSKA (reference sequence). The CDR3 is 12 residues long. Here the CDR3 reads CSASGGRYEQYF. Here the CDR3 DNA reads TGCAGTGCTTCTGGGGGCCGCTACGAGCAGTACTTC.

In its sample, this clonotype was seen a few times. The CDR3 region has the DNA TGTGCCAGCAGCTTTAACGGCGGAACCTACGAGCAGTACTTC. Translation gives CASSFNGGTYEQYF. This chain connects TRBV7-2 to TRBJ2-7; D ambiguous. The V end was cut by 3 bases, the J end by 2 bases, with 11 bases between. The CDR3 has 14 residues. Germline CDR1 and CDR2: SGHTA and FQGNSA.

This clonotype was found a few times. The chain combines TRBV20-1 with TRBJ1-5; no definite D call. Germline V gives CDR1 DFQATT, CDR2 SNEGSKA (reference sequence). CDR3 size: 16 residues. Trimming stripped 1 base from V and 4 bases from J, with 17 bases between. The CDR3 DNA reads TGCAGTGCTAGAGTTTCCGGGCTTAGGATGAATCAGCCCCAGCATTTT. It is translated as CSARVSGLRMNQPQHF.